What follows are 12 T cell receptor beta chains derived from one specimen sequenced in a study of neurological immune-mediated disorders. In TCRdb, the 5' RACE reads were re-called with MiXCR into one record per CDR3 protein. The sample shows 18,000 or so distinct CDR3 sequences, about 10% of them seen only once. Specimen: CD8+ T cells from blood. The receptors were sampled from a woman aged 50 to 60 in good health.

This clonotype was found many times. This chain joins TRBV19 and TRBJ2-1; D gene uncertain. Germline V gives CDR1 LNHDA, CDR2 SQIVND (reference sequence). CDR3 size: 15 residues. With 5 bases removed from V and 8 bases from J, the gap between germline ends came to 19 bases. The CDR3 reads CASSGLTDTFYEQFF. In DNA form, the CDR3 reads TGTGCCAGTAGTGGGTTAACGGATACCTTCTATGAGCAGTTCTTC. The whole variable domain, filled in from reference TRBV19 and TRBJ2-1, reads DGGITQSPKYLFRKEGQNVTLSCEQNLNHDAMYWYRQDPGQGLRLIYYSQIVNDFQKGDIAEGYSVSREKKESFPLTVTSAQKNPTAFYLCASSGLTDTFYEQFFGPGTRLTVL.

This clonotype was counted at least ten times. The genes are TRBV5-6 and TRBJ1-6; D gene ambiguous. The germline gives CDR1 SGHDT, CDR2 YYEEEE. The CDR3 length is 12 residues. Trimming shortened V by 0 bases and J by 5 bases, and 0 bases separated the two germline ends. The chain's CDR3 is CASSLDNSPLHF. The CDR3 region has the DNA TGTGCCAGCAGCTTGGATAATTCACCCCTCCACTTT.

Many counts were recorded for this clonotype. The chain employs TRBV28 and TRBJ1-5, with D possibly matching TRBD1 (5 bases). From germline, CDR1 is MDHEN and CDR2 SYDVKM. The CDR3 length is 16 residues. V lost 6 bases, J lost 0 bases, and 15 bases lay in between. CDR3 protein: CASSPKRGFSNQPQHF. CDR3 nucleotide sequence: TGTGCCAGCAGCCCGAAGAGGGGCTTTAGCAATCAGCCCCAGCATTTT.

This clonotype was recorded at least ten times. The rearrangement uses TRBV20-1 and TRBJ2-1; TRBD1 matches at 8 bases. This CDR3 region has 14 residues. The germline gives CDR1 DFQATT, CDR2 SNEGSKA (reference sequence). With 5 bases clipped from V and 3 bases from J, the junction kept 6 bases outside the gene matches. The CDR3 loop is CSAVAGGHYNEQFF. Here the CDR3 DNA reads TGCAGTGCTGTGGCAGGGGGCCACTACAATGAGCAGTTCTTC.

This clonotype was detected only a few times. V is TRBV20-1 and J is TRBJ2-3; D tentatively fits TRBD1 or TRBD2 (5 bases each). CDR1 is DFQATT and CDR2 is SNEGSKA in the germline V gene (reference sequence). The V and J ends lost 6 bases and 9 bases respectively, with 19 bases between them. This CDR3 contains 13 residues. The CDR3 loop reads CSAGSRGGKTQYF. For the CDR3, the DNA is TGCAGTGCGGGCTCTCGTGGGGGTAAAACGCAGTATTTT.

By share, this clonotype counts as medium-sized (0.01 to 0.1%). J is TRBJ2-5 and V is TRBV7-9; the D gene is possibly TRBD1 (6 bases). The germline V gene encodes CDR1 SEHNR and CDR2 FQNEAQ (reference sequence). Trimming cost V 4 bases and J 3 bases, with 6 bases left between them. The CDR3 is 12 amino acids. In DNA, the CDR3 is TGTGCCAGCAGCTGGACAGAAGAGACCCAGTACTTC. Residues: CASSWTEETQYF.

This clonotype came up many times. The chain has TRBV20-1 and TRBJ1-2, with 8 bases identical to TRBD1. Germline V gives CDR1 DFQATT, CDR2 SNEGSKA (reference sequence). V lost 5 bases to trimming and J lost 2 bases; unmatched junction nucleotides: 7. The CDR3 is 14 amino acids. The CDR3 region has the DNA TGCAGTGCTCCCAACAGGGGGGGGAACTATGGCTACACCTTC. It encodes CSAPNRGGNYGYTF.

This clonotype was counted ten times or more. This rearrangement joins TRBV20-1 to TRBJ2-3; D uncertain. Germline values: CDR1 DFQATT, CDR2 SNEGSKA (reference sequence). There are 15 residues in the CDR3. The ends were cut back, 0 bases at V and 0 bases at J, with 10 bases in the middle. The CDR3 sequence: CSARDLAGSTDTQYF. CDR3 DNA sequence: TGCAGTGCTAGAGATCTGGCAGGCAGCACAGATACGCAGTATTTT.

This clonotype occurred many times. The chain carries TRBV5-1 and TRBJ2-5; TRBD2 matches 8 bases. The length of the CDR3 is 14 residues. CDR1 is SGHRS and CDR2 is YFSETQ in the germline V gene. V shed 4 bases, J shed 1 base, and the junction held 3 bases outside the gene matches. Written as DNA, the CDR3 is TGCGCCAGCAGCCCTACTAGCGGCCAAGAGACCCAGTACTTC. It encodes CASSPTSGQETQYF.

This clonotype was counted at least ten times. V gene TRBV5-1 combines with J gene TRBJ1-1; D perhaps matches TRBD1 (5 bases). CDR1 SGHRS and CDR2 YFSETQ come from the germline V gene. The CDR3 contains 14 residues. Trimming took off 0 bases at V and 0 bases at J, with 6 bases between the two ends. CDR3 sequence reads: CASSLEQVNTEAFF. The CDR3, as DNA: TGCGCCAGCAGCTTGGAACAGGTGAACACTGAAGCTTTCTTT.

V gene TRBV27 combines with J gene TRBJ2-3; no reliable D call. The CDR3 contains 15 residues. CDR1 and CDR2 from the germline V gene are MNHEY and SMNVEV (reference sequence). Trimming left V 2 bases short and J 0 bases short, with 9 bases between. In nucleotides, the CDR3 is TGTGCCAGCAGTTTAAGTCCCTGGAGCACAGATACGCAGTATTTT. Translated: CASSLSPWSTDTQYF.

This clonotype was counted many times. The chain joins TRBV12-3 or TRBV12-4 to TRBJ1-4, with 8 bases lining up with TRBD1. Germline trimming cut 6 bases from V and 7 bases from J; bases unmatched to any gene: 10. The CDR3 runs to 15 residues. As DNA, the CDR3 is TGTGCCAGCAGCCCCCTGGACAGGGTTCCTGAAAAACTGTTTTTT. This translates into CASSPLDRVPEKLFF.